This entry features one T cell receptor (beta chain) sequence. Its antigen remains unidentified. Libraries were prepared by immunoSEQ multiplex PCR; TCRdb keeps only in-frame clonotypes and omits some of them. The profile covers fewer than 60,000 clones, with about 88% appearing a single time and about 16% taken by the ten largest. The entry originates in a study of cytomegalovirus exposure and HLA in healthy donors. Whole-study findings and limits: Reportedly, cytomegalovirus status was diagnosed with high sensitivity and specificity. The listing of roughly 160 TCR beta chains classed them as cytomegalovirus-associated.

The V gene's germline CDR1 is SGHAT and CDR2 FQNNGV. V lost 3 bases and J 1 base, leaving 12 bases between the germline ends. The CDR3 spans 15 residues. What was sequenced was PBMCs. This chain joins TRBV11-2 and TRBJ2-5, with D tentatively TRBD2 (6 bases). This TCR came from a woman aged 18 to 35 in good health and CMV-seronegative. The CDR3 region has the DNA TGTGCCAGCAGCTTTAGCCTAGCGTTCCAAGAGACCCAGTACTTC. Protein: CASSFSLAFQETQYF.